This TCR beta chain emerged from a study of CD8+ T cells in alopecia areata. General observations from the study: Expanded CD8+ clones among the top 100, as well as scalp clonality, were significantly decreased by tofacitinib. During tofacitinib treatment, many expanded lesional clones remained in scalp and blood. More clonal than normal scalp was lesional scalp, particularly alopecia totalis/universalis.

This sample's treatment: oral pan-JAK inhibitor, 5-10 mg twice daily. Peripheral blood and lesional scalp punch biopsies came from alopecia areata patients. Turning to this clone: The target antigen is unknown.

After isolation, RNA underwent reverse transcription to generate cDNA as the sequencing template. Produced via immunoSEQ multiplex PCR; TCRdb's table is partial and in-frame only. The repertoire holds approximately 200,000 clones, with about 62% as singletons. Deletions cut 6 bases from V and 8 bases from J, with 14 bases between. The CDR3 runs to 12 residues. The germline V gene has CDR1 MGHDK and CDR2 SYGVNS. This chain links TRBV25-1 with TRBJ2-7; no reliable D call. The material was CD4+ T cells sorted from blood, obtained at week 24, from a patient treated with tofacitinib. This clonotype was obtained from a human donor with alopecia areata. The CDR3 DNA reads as TGTGCCAGCAGGGGAAATGGACCCAAGCAGTACTTC. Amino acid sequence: CASRGNGPKQYF.